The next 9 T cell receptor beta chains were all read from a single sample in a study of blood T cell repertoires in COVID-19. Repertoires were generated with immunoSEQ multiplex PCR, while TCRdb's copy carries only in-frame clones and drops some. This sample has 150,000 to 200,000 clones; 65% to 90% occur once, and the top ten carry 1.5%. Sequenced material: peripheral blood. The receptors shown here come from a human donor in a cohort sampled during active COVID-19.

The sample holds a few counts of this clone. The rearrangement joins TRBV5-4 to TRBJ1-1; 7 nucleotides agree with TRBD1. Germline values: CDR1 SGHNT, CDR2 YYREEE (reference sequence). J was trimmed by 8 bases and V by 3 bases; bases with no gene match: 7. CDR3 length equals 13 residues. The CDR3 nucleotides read TGTGCCAGCAGCTCCGGCTTGACAGGGGAAGCTTTCTTT. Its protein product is CASSSGLTGEAFF.

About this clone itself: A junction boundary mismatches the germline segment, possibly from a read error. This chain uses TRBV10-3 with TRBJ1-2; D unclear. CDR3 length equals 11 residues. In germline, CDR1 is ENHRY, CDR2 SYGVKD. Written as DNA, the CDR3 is TGTGCCATCAGTGAGGCGTATGACTACACCTTC. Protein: CAISEAYDYTF.

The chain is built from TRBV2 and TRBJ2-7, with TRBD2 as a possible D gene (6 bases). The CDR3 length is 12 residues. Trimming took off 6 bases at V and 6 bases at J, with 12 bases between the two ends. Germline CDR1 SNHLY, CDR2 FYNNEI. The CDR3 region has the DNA TGTGCCAGCAGGGACCGGGGGAGCGAGCAGTACTTC. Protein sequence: CASRDRGSEQYF.

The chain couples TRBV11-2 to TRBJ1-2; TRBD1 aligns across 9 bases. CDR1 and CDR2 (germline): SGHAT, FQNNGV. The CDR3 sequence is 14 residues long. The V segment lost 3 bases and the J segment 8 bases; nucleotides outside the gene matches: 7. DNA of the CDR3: TGTGCCAGCAGCTTGGGACAGGGAATCGGGGGCTACACCTTC. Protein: CASSLGQGIGGYTF.

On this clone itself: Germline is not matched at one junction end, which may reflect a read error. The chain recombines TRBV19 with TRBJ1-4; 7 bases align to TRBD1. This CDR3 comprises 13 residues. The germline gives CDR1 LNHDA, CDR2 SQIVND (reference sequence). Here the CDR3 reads CASSILQPGQLHF. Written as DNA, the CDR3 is TGTGCCAGTAGTATACTACAACCGGGACAGTTACATTTT.

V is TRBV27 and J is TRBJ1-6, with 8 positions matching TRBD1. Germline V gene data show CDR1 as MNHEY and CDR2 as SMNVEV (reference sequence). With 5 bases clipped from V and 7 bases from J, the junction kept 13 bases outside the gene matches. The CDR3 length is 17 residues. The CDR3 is CASSPLDREGLNSPLHF. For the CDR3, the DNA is TGTGCCAGCAGTCCATTGGACAGGGAGGGACTAAATTCACCCCTCCACTTT.

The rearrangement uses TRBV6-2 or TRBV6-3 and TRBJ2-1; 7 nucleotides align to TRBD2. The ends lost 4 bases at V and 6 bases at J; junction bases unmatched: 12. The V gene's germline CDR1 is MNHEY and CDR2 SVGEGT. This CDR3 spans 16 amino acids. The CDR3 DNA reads TGTGCCAGCAGTTCATTTGGAGCGGGGCTAGGCAATGAGCAGTTCTTC. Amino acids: CASSSFGAGLGNEQFF.

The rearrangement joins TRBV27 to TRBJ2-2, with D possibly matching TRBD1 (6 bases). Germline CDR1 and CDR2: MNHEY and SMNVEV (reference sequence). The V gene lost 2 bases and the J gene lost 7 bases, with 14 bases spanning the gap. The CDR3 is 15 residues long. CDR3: CASSLGQGKGGELFF. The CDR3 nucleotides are TGTGCCAGCAGTTTAGGGCAGGGGAAGGGCGGGGAGCTGTTTTTT.

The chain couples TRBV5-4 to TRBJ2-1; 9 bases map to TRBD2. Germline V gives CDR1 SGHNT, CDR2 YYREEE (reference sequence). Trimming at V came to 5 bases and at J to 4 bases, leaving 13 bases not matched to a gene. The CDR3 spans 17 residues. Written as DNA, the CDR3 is TGTGCCAGCAGTCTCCAAACCGGGGCGGGAGGGTACAATGAGCAGTTCTTC. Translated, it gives CASSLQTGAGGYNEQFF.